This TCR beta chain originates from a study of preoperative IRX-2 immunotherapy in early breast cancer. Treatment specified: preoperative locoregional IRX-2 cytokine immunotherapy. Sequencing used immunoSEQ multiplex PCR; TCRdb keeps in-frame clones, though not all of them. The table records under 50,000 clones, roughly 80% of them present only once. This material consisted of lymph node tissue, taken after IRX-2 immunotherapy. This clonotype originated in a human donor with breast cancer.

CDR3 in amino acids: CASSYSNRISYNSPLHF. CDR3 DNA sequence: TGTGCCAGCAGTTACTCTAACAGGATCTCGTATAATTCACCCCTCCACTTT. The chain has TRBV6-8 and TRBJ1-6; D is possibly TRBD1 (5 bases). This CDR3 spans 17 amino acids. V lost 0 bases and J 4 bases, leaving 13 bases between the germline ends. The germline CDR1 and CDR2 sequences are MNHGY and SAAAGT.